This is a list of T cell receptor beta chains from one sample in a study of T cells in Graves' hyperthyroidism and ophthalmopathy. TCRdb itself ran the multiplex PCR reads through MiXCR, one entry per CDR3 protein. The sample includes about 640,000 distinct CDR3 sequences, roughly 20% of them seen just once. Sequencing was performed on blood. The origin of the receptors is a young man with Graves' ophthalmopathy. Both conserved end residues are part of each CDR3. Fields, in order: D gene, clone size, V gene, J gene, CDR3 length, CDR3 DNA, CDR3 protein. The D gene is left open where the match is weak. Not all rows give a size; the values are once, few, many and, for expanded clones, a class.

d_gene: -
abundance: -
v_gene: TRBV20-1
j_gene: TRBJ1-6
len: 12
CDR3nt: TGCAGTGCTGCGGTCGAGGGTTCACCCCTCCACTTT
CDR3aa: CSAAVEGSPLHF

d_gene: -
abundance: many
v_gene: TRBV20-1
j_gene: TRBJ2-3
len: 13
CDR3nt: TGCAGTGCTAGAGGGCAACTCACAGATACGCAGTATTTT
CDR3aa: CSARGQLTDTQYF

d_gene: -
abundance: few
v_gene: TRBV30
j_gene: TRBJ1-4
len: 16
CDR3nt: TGTGCCTGGAGTGTAGGGTTCGGTTTCCTGAATGAAAAACTGTTTTTT
CDR3aa: CAWSVGFGFLNEKLFF

d_gene: TRBD2
abundance: many
v_gene: TRBV28
j_gene: TRBJ2-7
len: 17
CDR3nt: TGTGCCAGCAGTTTAGTCGGTGGCGGGAGGATTACCTACGAGCAGTACTTC
CDR3aa: CASSLVGGGRITYEQYF

d_gene: -
abundance: -
v_gene: TRBV7-9
j_gene: TRBJ1-2
len: 13
CDR3nt: TGTGCCAGCAGCTTAGAAGCGGACTATGGCTACACCTTC
CDR3aa: CASSLEADYGYTF

d_gene: -
abundance: -
v_gene: TRBV7-8
j_gene: TRBJ1-3
len: 15
CDR3nt: TGTGCCAGCAGCCACCCCGGGCGCCAAGGAAACACCATATATTTT
CDR3aa: CASSHPGRQGNTIYF

d_gene: -
abundance: many
v_gene: TRBV18
j_gene: TRBJ1-4
len: 15
CDR3nt: TGTGCCAGCTCGCCACCGGGACTGACGAATGAAAAACTGTTTTTT
CDR3aa: CASSPPGLTNEKLFF

d_gene: -
abundance: many
v_gene: TRBV7-9
j_gene: TRBJ2-3
len: 15
CDR3nt: TGTGCCAGCAGCTCCCCGCCCCGACAAGGAGATACGCAGTATTTT
CDR3aa: CASSSPPRQGDTQYF

d_gene: -
abundance: many
v_gene: TRBV12-3/TRBV12-4
j_gene: TRBJ2-3
len: 14
CDR3nt: TGTGCCAGCAGTTACAGGGACCGCACAGATACGCAGTATTTT
CDR3aa: CASSYRDRTDTQYF

d_gene: -
abundance: many
v_gene: TRBV4-2
j_gene: TRBJ2-7
len: 15
CDR3nt: TGTGCCAGCAGCCAATCTCAGGCTGAAACCTACGAGCAGTACTTC
CDR3aa: CASSQSQAETYEQYF

d_gene: TRBD1
abundance: many
v_gene: TRBV27
j_gene: TRBJ2-1
len: 15
CDR3nt: TGTGCCAGCAGTTTAAAAGGGACAGGGGTCAATGAGCAGTTCTTC
CDR3aa: CASSLKGTGVNEQFF

d_gene: -
abundance: -
v_gene: TRBV11-2
j_gene: TRBJ2-5
len: 15
CDR3nt: TGTGCCAGCAGCCCCTACTACAGGGCTGGGGAGACCCAGTACTTC
CDR3aa: CASSPYYRAGETQYF

d_gene: TRBD2
abundance: -
v_gene: TRBV28
j_gene: TRBJ2-3
len: 15
CDR3nt: TGTGCCATCCGACTAGCGGGAGGAAGGGCAGATACGCAGTATTTT
CDR3aa: CAIRLAGGRADTQYF

d_gene: -
abundance: few
v_gene: TRBV30
j_gene: TRBJ2-5
len: 13
CDR3nt: TGTGCCTGCAAAGGTCAGGGAGGAAAGACCCAGTACTTC
CDR3aa: CACKGQGGKTQYF

d_gene: TRBD1
abundance: many
v_gene: TRBV7-2
j_gene: TRBJ2-3
len: 16
CDR3nt: TGTGCCAGCAGCTTCGCACGGACAGGGGGCACAGATACGCAGTATTTT
CDR3aa: CASSFARTGGTDTQYF

d_gene: -
abundance: many
v_gene: TRBV30
j_gene: TRBJ2-7
len: 13
CDR3nt: TGTGCCTGGAGTGAAGGCCTTCCCTACGAGCAGTACTTC
CDR3aa: CAWSEGLPYEQYF

d_gene: TRBD2
abundance: few
v_gene: TRBV10-3
j_gene: TRBJ2-3
len: 15
CDR3nt: TGTGCCATCAGTCGAACTAGCGGGAGTACAGATACGCAGTATTTT
CDR3aa: CAISRTSGSTDTQYF

d_gene: -
abundance: -
v_gene: TRBV5-6
j_gene: TRBJ2-7
len: 15
CDR3nt: TGTGCCAGCAGCTTGGTGTCGGGGACAACCTACGAGCAGTACTTC
CDR3aa: CASSLVSGTTYEQYF

d_gene: TRBD2
abundance: -
v_gene: TRBV4-1
j_gene: TRBJ2-7
len: 16
CDR3nt: TGCGCCAGCAGCCAAGAAGTTCAAGCGGGACTCCACGAGCAGTACTTC
CDR3aa: CASSQEVQAGLHEQYF

d_gene: -
abundance: many
v_gene: TRBV28
j_gene: TRBJ1-5
len: 15
CDR3nt: TGTGCCAGCAAGTTCGGGTTGATTGGCAATCAGCCCCAGCATTTT
CDR3aa: CASKFGLIGNQPQHF

d_gene: -
abundance: -
v_gene: TRBV12-3/TRBV12-4
j_gene: TRBJ2-3
len: 17
CDR3nt: TGTGCCAGCAGTCTAGGGGGGAGGGGGCCTAGCACAGATACGCAGTATTTT
CDR3aa: CASSLGGRGPSTDTQYF

d_gene: TRBD1
abundance: -
v_gene: TRBV6-9
j_gene: TRBJ1-3
len: 16
CDR3nt: TGTGCCAGCAGTTACCTTGGGACAGGGGTTGGAAACACCATATATTTT
CDR3aa: CASSYLGTGVGNTIYF

d_gene: TRBD2
abundance: -
v_gene: TRBV3-1
j_gene: TRBJ2-5
len: 14
CDR3nt: TGTGCCGGCAGCCTACGGGACTACCAAGGGACCCAGTACTTC
CDR3aa: CAGSLRDYQGTQYF

d_gene: -
abundance: many
v_gene: TRBV11-2
j_gene: TRBJ2-5
len: 13
CDR3nt: TGTGCCAGCCGGGGTTTTTTGCAAGAGACCCAGTACTTC
CDR3aa: CASRGFLQETQYF

d_gene: TRBD1
abundance: -
v_gene: TRBV6-1
j_gene: TRBJ2-1
len: 15
CDR3nt: TGTGCCAGCGTAGGGAACGACAGGGGAGATAATGAGCAGTTCTTC
CDR3aa: CASVGNDRGDNEQFF

d_gene: TRBD2
abundance: -
v_gene: TRBV7-3
j_gene: TRBJ2-2
len: 14
CDR3nt: TGTGCCAGCAGCTTAGGAGGGAGGGCCGGGGAGCTGTTTTTT
CDR3aa: CASSLGGRAGELFF

d_gene: -
abundance: few
v_gene: TRBV6-6
j_gene: TRBJ1-4
len: 15
CDR3nt: TGTGCCAGCAGTTACTCAAGGGCCACTAATGAAAAACTGTTTTTT
CDR3aa: CASSYSRATNEKLFF

d_gene: TRBD1
abundance: -
v_gene: TRBV6-1
j_gene: TRBJ1-4
len: 15
CDR3nt: TGTGCCAGCAGTGAATCGGGACAGAATTATGAAAAACTGTTTTTT
CDR3aa: CASSESGQNYEKLFF

d_gene: -
abundance: -
v_gene: TRBV19
j_gene: TRBJ1-1
len: 11
CDR3nt: TGTGCCAGTAGTGTAGACAGTGAAGCTTTCTTT
CDR3aa: CASSVDSEAFF

d_gene: TRBD2
abundance: many
v_gene: TRBV28
j_gene: TRBJ2-3
len: 18
CDR3nt: TGTGCCAGCAGTTTACTCTTCACGACTAGCGGGAGCACAGATACGCAGTATTTT
CDR3aa: CASSLLFTTSGSTDTQYF

d_gene: -
abundance: -
v_gene: TRBV6-2/TRBV6-3
j_gene: TRBJ1-2
len: 12
CDR3nt: TGTGCCAGCACTCCCGACAGTTTTGGCTACACCTTC
CDR3aa: CASTPDSFGYTF

d_gene: -
abundance: -
v_gene: TRBV4-1
j_gene: TRBJ2-1
len: 15
CDR3nt: TGCGCCAGCAGCCAATTGGAGGATCGTCGGAATGAGCAGTTCTTC
CDR3aa: CASSQLEDRRNEQFF

d_gene: TRBD1
abundance: -
v_gene: TRBV6-2/TRBV6-3
j_gene: TRBJ2-7
len: 16
CDR3nt: TGTGCCAGCAGTTACTCCCGTTTTGGGACAGGGGACGAGCAGTACTTC
CDR3aa: CASSYSRFGTGDEQYF

d_gene: -
abundance: few
v_gene: TRBV29-1
j_gene: TRBJ1-1
len: 14
CDR3nt: TGCAGGTGGGGCAGGGGAGAGACGAACACTGAAGCTTTCTTT
CDR3aa: CRWGRGETNTEAFF

d_gene: -
abundance: many
v_gene: TRBV30
j_gene: TRBJ1-2
len: 15
CDR3nt: TGTGCCTGGAGTGTAAGGGGCGCAGGCAACTATGGCTACACCTTC
CDR3aa: CAWSVRGAGNYGYTF

d_gene: TRBD1
abundance: many
v_gene: TRBV28
j_gene: TRBJ1-1
len: 13
CDR3nt: TGTGCCAGCAGCCCCGACAGGGTGCGGGAAGCTTTCTTT
CDR3aa: CASSPDRVREAFF

d_gene: -
abundance: few
v_gene: TRBV7-9
j_gene: TRBJ2-5
len: 15
CDR3nt: TGTGCCAGCAGCCTCGGTGGGGGTAACAAAGAGACCCAGTACTTC
CDR3aa: CASSLGGGNKETQYF

d_gene: TRBD2
abundance: many
v_gene: TRBV7-9
j_gene: TRBJ2-7
len: 15
CDR3nt: TGTGCCAGCAGCTTAGGAGCGGGAGATTTCGACGAGCAGTACTTC
CDR3aa: CASSLGAGDFDEQYF

d_gene: -
abundance: -
v_gene: TRBV28
j_gene: TRBJ2-5
len: 14
CDR3nt: TGTGCCAGCAGTACCGCGGGTGCTCGAGGGACCCAGTACTTC
CDR3aa: CASSTAGARGTQYF

d_gene: TRBD2
abundance: many
v_gene: TRBV2
j_gene: TRBJ2-3
len: 16
CDR3nt: TGTGCCAGCAGTGGGCTAGCGGGAGGGCAGGCAGATACGCAGTATTTT
CDR3aa: CASSGLAGGQADTQYF

d_gene: TRBD1
abundance: few
v_gene: TRBV6-2/TRBV6-3
j_gene: TRBJ1-5
len: 14
CDR3nt: TGTGCCAGCAGGGGGACAGGGCAAAATCAGCCCCAGCATTTT
CDR3aa: CASRGTGQNQPQHF

d_gene: -
abundance: -
v_gene: TRBV7-2
j_gene: TRBJ1-1
len: 14
CDR3nt: TGTGCCAGCAGCCCTACACTGCAGACGACTGAAGCTTTCTTT
CDR3aa: CASSPTLQTTEAFF

d_gene: -
abundance: few
v_gene: TRBV29-1
j_gene: TRBJ1-1
len: 11
CDR3nt: TGCAGCGCACAGGACGGGACTGAAGCTTTCTTT
CDR3aa: CSAQDGTEAFF

d_gene: TRBD1
abundance: many
v_gene: TRBV4-2
j_gene: TRBJ1-3
len: 16
CDR3nt: TGTGCCAGCAGCCACGGACAGGACCTTTCTGGAAACACCATATATTTT
CDR3aa: CASSHGQDLSGNTIYF

d_gene: -
abundance: many
v_gene: TRBV5-1
j_gene: TRBJ2-1
len: 11
CDR3nt: TGCGCCAGCAGGACGAACAATGAGCAGTTCTTC
CDR3aa: CASRTNNEQFF

d_gene: TRBD2
abundance: few
v_gene: TRBV5-1
j_gene: TRBJ2-7
len: 18
CDR3nt: TGCGCCAGCAGCTTGGCACCCGGGACTAGCGGAAGCGCCTACGAGCAGTACTTC
CDR3aa: CASSLAPGTSGSAYEQYF

d_gene: -
abundance: -
v_gene: TRBV7-8
j_gene: TRBJ1-3
len: 17
CDR3nt: TGTGCCAGCAGCTCCTCACCGGTATACGGCTCTGGAAACACCATATATTTT
CDR3aa: CASSSSPVYGSGNTIYF

d_gene: -
abundance: -
v_gene: TRBV3-1
j_gene: TRBJ2-5
len: 16
CDR3nt: TGTGCCAGCAGCCCCCCGGCCTCGTTCGTCCAAGAGACCCAGTACTTC
CDR3aa: CASSPPASFVQETQYF

d_gene: -
abundance: -
v_gene: TRBV19
j_gene: TRBJ1-1
len: 15
CDR3nt: TGTGCCAGTAGTCCCCACCCTTTGACGGCCACTGAAGCTTTCTTT
CDR3aa: CASSPHPLTATEAFF

d_gene: -
abundance: many
v_gene: TRBV6-2/TRBV6-3
j_gene: TRBJ2-7
len: 18
CDR3nt: TGTGCCAGCCTCCCCCGGATTTCCAGGGGGACTACCCTCTACGAGCAGTACTTC
CDR3aa: CASLPRISRGTTLYEQYF

d_gene: -
abundance: -
v_gene: TRBV28
j_gene: TRBJ2-3
len: 19
CDR3nt: TGTGCCAGCAGTTTATGGGGGCTGGGTGGCGGAAGTAACACAGATACGCAGTATTTT
CDR3aa: CASSLWGLGGGSNTDTQYF

d_gene: -
abundance: few
v_gene: TRBV11-1
j_gene: TRBJ2-1
len: 14
CDR3nt: TGTGCCAGCTCTCGGGAGTCCTCCTACAATGAGCAGTTCTTC
CDR3aa: CASSRESSYNEQFF

d_gene: TRBD2
abundance: few
v_gene: TRBV6-2/TRBV6-3
j_gene: TRBJ2-7
len: 15
CDR3nt: TGTGCCAGCAGTCCGGGACTAGCGGGACAAAACGAGCAGTACTTC
CDR3aa: CASSPGLAGQNEQYF

d_gene: -
abundance: many
v_gene: TRBV18
j_gene: TRBJ2-1
len: 15
CDR3nt: TGTGCCAGCTCACCAGGAGCGAACACCTACAATGAGCAGTTCTTC
CDR3aa: CASSPGANTYNEQFF